The 11 T cell receptor beta chains below come from one sample, sequenced in a study of beta chain features in type 1 diabetes. Every bit of the isolated RNA underwent reverse transcription, so sequencing read expressed TCRB transcripts. Libraries were prepared by immunoSEQ multiplex PCR; TCRdb keeps only in-frame clonotypes and omits some of them. The data contain 500,000 to 650,000 clones, roughly an eighth of them singletons. Findings of the study overall: Type 1 diabetes patients showed a moderate but significant shortening of TCRB CDR3s in all four CD4+ subsets.

Their antigens are not known. Sequenced material: naive CD4+ T cells from blood. The receptors originated from a man aged 25-45 years with type 1 diabetes.

The sample holds a few counts of this clone. The V gene is TRBV7-2, the J gene TRBJ2-7; either TRBD1 or TRBD2 may fit D (6 bases each). Germline loops: CDR1 SGHTA, CDR2 FQGNSA. V was trimmed by 5 bases and J by 4 bases, leaving 12 bases between them. CDR3 length equals 13 residues. CDR3 nucleotides: TGTGCCAGCAGCCGGGGGCGGCATTACGAGCAGTACTTC. Translation gives CASSRGRHYEQYF.

In this sample, this clone turned up a few times. This chain uses TRBV19 with TRBJ1-2; 9 bases fit TRBD1. J was trimmed by 2 bases and V by 6 bases; bases with no gene match: 7. Per germline, CDR1 LNHDA and CDR2 SQIVND (reference sequence). This CDR3 has 15 amino acids. CDR3 in DNA: TGTGCCAGTAGATCCTTTGGACAGGGGAACTATGGCTACACCTTC. Its translation: CASRSFGQGNYGYTF.

This clone appeared a few times. The chain has TRBV7-2 and TRBJ2-1; unclear D gene. The CDR3 runs to 14 residues. The V and J ends lost 3 bases and 3 bases respectively, with 9 bases between them. Germline loops: CDR1 SGHTA, CDR2 FQGNSA. The CDR3 DNA reads as TGTGCCAGCAGCTTGTCCGGTAGCTACAATGAGCAGTTCTTC. Translated: CASSLSGSYNEQFF.

This chain connects TRBV29-1 to TRBJ2-5; perhaps TRBD1 as D (6 bases). This CDR3 comprises 12 residues. CDR1 is SQVTM and CDR2 is ANQGSEA in the germline V gene. V shed 4 bases and J shed 5 bases, with 11 bases lying between them. The CDR3 here is CSVVQGWETQYF. The CDR3 bases are TGCAGCGTTGTACAGGGTTGGGAGACCCAGTACTTC.

V and J are TRBV7-3 and TRBJ1-1, with a possible D match to TRBD1 (5 bases). This CDR3 contains 13 residues. Per germline, CDR1 SGHTA and CDR2 FQGTGA. With 4 bases removed from V and 3 bases from J, the gap between germline ends came to 9 bases. DNA for the CDR3: TGTGCCAGCAGCTCCGGACAAGACACTGAAGCTTTCTTT. Translation gives CASSSGQDTEAFF.

The chain joins TRBV5-1 to TRBJ2-5; 16 bases match TRBD2. Germline loops: CDR1 SGHRS, CDR2 YFSETQ. J gave up 9 bases and V 4 bases, and 9 bases lay outside the gene matches. This CDR3 spans 16 amino acids. In nucleotides, the CDR3 is TGCGCCAGCAGCGCTGGGACTAGCGGGGGGGCCGGGGCCCAGTACTTC. It translates to CASSAGTSGGAGAQYF.

This clone came up once. The chain joins TRBV11-2 to TRBJ2-7, with D perhaps TRBD1 or TRBD2 (6 bases each). V was pared by 1 base and J by 7 bases, with 23 bases between. CDR1 is SGHAT, CDR2 FQNNGV, per germline. The CDR3 extends over 17 amino acids. CDR3 nucleotides: TGTGCCAGCAGCTTAGGTAGGGTCTGGGAGGACAGAAGGGAGCAGTACTTC. Translated, it gives CASSLGRVWEDRREQYF.

This clone was recorded a few times. Other DNA sequences from this sample encode an identical CDR3 as well. The V call is TRBV10-3, the J call TRBJ2-7, with 8 bases matching TRBD1. Germline lookup yields CDR1 ENHRY and CDR2 SYGVKD. The CDR3 has 14 residues. The V and J ends lost 2 bases and 1 base, in that order; junction bases with no gene match: 1. Here the CDR3 reads CAISEGTGSYEQYF. CDR3 DNA sequence: TGTGCCATCAGTGAGGGGACAGGATCCTACGAGCAGTACTTC.

The table lists this clone with a few counts. The genes are TRBV6-5 and TRBJ1-5; D is uncertain. The CDR3 is made up of 15 amino acids. The V end lost 0 bases, the J end lost 2 bases, and 8 bases lay between the germline ends. Per the germline V gene, CDR1 is MNHEY and CDR2 is SVGAGI. CDR3 nucleotide sequence: TGTGCCAGCAGTTACTCCCTTGGGGGCAATCAGCCCCAGCATTTT. Translation: CASSYSLGGNQPQHF.

This clone came up a few times. The rearrangement uses TRBV19 and TRBJ2-4; D is unresolved. The CDR3 totals 14 residues. The germline gives CDR1 LNHDA, CDR2 SQIVND (reference sequence). The ends were cut back, 7 bases at V and 0 bases at J, with 10 bases in the middle. The CDR3 protein is CASMSLLAKNIQYF. For the CDR3, the DNA is TGTGCCAGTATGAGCTTATTAGCCAAAAACATTCAGTACTTC.

The chain has TRBV5-4 and TRBJ1-2; the D gene is possibly TRBD1 (6 bases). Between the trimmed V and J ends, which lost 4 bases and 3 bases, there was a span of 16 bases. Germline V gene data show CDR1 as SGHNT and CDR2 as YYREEE (reference sequence). The CDR3 covers 15 residues. The CDR3 bases are TGTGCCAGCAGCCACCCGGACAGACCATACTATGGCTACACCTTC. Amino acids: CASSHPDRPYYGYTF.